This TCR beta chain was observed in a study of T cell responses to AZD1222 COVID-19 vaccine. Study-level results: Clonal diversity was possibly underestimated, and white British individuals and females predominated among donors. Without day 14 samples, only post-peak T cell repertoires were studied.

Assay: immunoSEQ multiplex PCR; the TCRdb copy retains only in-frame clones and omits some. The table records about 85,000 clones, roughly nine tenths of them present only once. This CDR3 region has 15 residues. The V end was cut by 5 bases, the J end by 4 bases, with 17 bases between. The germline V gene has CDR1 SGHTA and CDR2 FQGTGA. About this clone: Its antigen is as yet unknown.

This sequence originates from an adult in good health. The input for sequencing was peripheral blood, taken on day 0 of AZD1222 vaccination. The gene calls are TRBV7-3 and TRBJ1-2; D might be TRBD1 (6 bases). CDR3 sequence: CASSRSGGDTYGYTF. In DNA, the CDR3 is TGTGCCAGCAGCAGAAGCGGGGGGGACACCTATGGCTACACCTTC.